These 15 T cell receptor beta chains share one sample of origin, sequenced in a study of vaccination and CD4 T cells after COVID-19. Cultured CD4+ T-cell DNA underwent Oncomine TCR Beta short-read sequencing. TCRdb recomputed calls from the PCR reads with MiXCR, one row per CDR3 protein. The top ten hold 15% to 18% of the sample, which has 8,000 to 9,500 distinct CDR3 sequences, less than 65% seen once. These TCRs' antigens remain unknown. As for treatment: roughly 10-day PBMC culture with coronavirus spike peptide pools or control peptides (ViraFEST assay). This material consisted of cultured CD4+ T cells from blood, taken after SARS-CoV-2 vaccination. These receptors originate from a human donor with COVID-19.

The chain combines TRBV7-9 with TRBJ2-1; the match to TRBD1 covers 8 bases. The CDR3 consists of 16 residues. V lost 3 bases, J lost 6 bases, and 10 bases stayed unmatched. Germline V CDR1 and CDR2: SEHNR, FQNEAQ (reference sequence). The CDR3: CASSFLQGAGGNEQFF. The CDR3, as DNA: TGTGCCAGCAGCTTCCTTCAGGGGGCTGGTGGCAATGAGCAGTTCTTC.

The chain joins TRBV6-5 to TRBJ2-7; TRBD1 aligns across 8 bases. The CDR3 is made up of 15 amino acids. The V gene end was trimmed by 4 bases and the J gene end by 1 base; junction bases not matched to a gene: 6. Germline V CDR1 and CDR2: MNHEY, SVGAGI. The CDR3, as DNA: TGTGCCAGCAGTTCCGGACAGGGTCCGTCCTACGAGCAGTACTTC. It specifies CASSSGQGPSYEQYF.

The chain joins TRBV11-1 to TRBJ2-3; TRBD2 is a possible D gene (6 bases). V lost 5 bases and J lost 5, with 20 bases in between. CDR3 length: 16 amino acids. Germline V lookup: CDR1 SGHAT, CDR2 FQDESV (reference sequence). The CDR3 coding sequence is TGTGCCAGCAGCCTCTACCCATCTCGGGGGAGAGATACGCAGTATTTT. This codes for CASSLYPSRGRDTQYF.

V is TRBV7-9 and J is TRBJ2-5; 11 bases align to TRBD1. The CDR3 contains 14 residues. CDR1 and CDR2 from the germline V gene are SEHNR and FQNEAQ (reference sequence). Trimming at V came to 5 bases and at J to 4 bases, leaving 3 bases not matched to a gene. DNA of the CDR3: TGTGCCAGCAGCCCCGGGACAGGGGGAGAGACCCAGTACTTC. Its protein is CASSPGTGGETQYF.

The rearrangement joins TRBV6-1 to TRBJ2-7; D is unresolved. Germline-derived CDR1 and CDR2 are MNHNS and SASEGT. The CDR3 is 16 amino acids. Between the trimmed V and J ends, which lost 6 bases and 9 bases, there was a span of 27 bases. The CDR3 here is CASRPVPIGVTNAQYF. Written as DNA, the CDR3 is TGTGCCAGCAGGCCCGTCCCGATTGGGGTAACGAATGCGCAGTACTTC.

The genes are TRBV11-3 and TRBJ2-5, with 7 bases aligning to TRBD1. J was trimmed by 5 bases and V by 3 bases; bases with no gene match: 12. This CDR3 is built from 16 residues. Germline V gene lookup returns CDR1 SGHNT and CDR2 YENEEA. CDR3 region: CASSFLWTGDMETQYF. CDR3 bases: TGTGCCAGCAGCTTCCTCTGGACAGGTGATATGGAGACCCAGTACTTC.

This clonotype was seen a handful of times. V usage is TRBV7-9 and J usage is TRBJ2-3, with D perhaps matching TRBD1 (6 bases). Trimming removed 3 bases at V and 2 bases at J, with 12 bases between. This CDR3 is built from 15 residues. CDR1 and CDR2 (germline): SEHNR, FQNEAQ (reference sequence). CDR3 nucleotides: TGTGCCAGCAGCTTCGTACAGGGTCTCACAGATACGCAGTATTTT. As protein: CASSFVQGLTDTQYF.

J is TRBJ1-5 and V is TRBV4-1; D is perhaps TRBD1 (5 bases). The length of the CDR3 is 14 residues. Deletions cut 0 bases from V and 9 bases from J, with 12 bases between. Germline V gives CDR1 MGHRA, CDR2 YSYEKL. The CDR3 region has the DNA TGCGCCAGCAGCCAAGATCACGGGGGTGGGCCCCAGCATTTT. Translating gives CASSQDHGGGPQHF.

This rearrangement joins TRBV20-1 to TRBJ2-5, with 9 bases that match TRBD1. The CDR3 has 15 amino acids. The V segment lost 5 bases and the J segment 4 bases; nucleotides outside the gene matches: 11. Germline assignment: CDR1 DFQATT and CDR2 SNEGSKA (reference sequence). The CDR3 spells CSAESSRTGAETQYF. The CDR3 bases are TGCAGTGCTGAGTCCTCCCGGACAGGGGCAGAGACCCAGTACTTC.

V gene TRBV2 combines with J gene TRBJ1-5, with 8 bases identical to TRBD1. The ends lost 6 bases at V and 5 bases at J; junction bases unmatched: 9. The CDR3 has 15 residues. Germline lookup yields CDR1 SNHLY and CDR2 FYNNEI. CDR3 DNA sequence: TGTGCCAGCAGGGCTTTCGGACAGGGTGATCAGCCCCAGCATTTT. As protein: CASRAFGQGDQPQHF.

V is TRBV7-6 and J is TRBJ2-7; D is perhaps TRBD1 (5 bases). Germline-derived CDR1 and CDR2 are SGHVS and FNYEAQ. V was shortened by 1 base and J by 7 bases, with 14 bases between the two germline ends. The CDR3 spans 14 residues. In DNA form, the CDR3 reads TGTGCCAGCAGCTTAGTAGGCGGCAGGGCGGAGCAGTACTTC. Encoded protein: CASSLVGGRAEQYF.

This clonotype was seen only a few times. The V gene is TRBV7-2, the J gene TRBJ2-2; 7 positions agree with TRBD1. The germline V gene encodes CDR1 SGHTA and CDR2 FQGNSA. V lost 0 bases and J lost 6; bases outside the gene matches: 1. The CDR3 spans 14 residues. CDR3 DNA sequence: TGTGCCAGCAGCTTAGCCACAGGGGCCGGGGAGCTGTTTTTT. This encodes CASSLATGAGELFF.

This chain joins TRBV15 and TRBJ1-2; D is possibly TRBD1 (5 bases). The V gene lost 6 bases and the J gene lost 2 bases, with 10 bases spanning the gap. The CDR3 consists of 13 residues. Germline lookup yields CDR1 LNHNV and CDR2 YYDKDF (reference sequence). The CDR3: CATSFGGNYGYTF. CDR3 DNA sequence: TGTGCCACCAGTTTTGGGGGGAACTATGGCTACACCTTC.

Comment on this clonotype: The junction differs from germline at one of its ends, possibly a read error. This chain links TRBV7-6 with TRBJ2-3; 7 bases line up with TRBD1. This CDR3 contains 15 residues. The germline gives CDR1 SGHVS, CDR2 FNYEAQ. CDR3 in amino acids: CASSSSGTGTDTQYF. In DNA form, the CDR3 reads TGTGCTAGCAGCTCCTCCGGGACAGGCACAGATACGCAGTATTTT.

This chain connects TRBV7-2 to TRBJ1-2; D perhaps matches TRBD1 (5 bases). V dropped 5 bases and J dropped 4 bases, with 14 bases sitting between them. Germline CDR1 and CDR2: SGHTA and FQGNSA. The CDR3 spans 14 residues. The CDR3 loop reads CASSPRDAGYGYTF. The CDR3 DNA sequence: TGTGCCAGCAGCCCTCGGGACGCCGGCTATGGCTACACCTTC.